This TCR beta chain was sequenced for a study of blood T cell repertoires in COVID-19. The assay was immunoSEQ multiplex PCR, and TCRdb's table has in-frame clones only and misses some. The sample records about 140,000 clones, around 87% being singletons. V gave up 5 bases and J gave up 6 bases; unmatched junction bases: 6. Per the germline V gene, CDR1 is MRHNA and CDR2 is SNTAGT. CDR3 length equals 14 residues. V gene TRBV6-4 combines with J gene TRBJ1-2, with 10 bases identical to TRBD1. Sample: PBMCs or T cells enriched from blood (not recorded which). This receptor was identified in a man between 60 and 75 years old who had recovered from COVID-19. The CDR3 spells CASSPDRGQDGYTF. The CDR3 nucleotides read TGTGCCAGCAGTCCTGACAGGGGGCAGGATGGCTACACCTTC.